The clone carrying this T cell receptor beta chain was detected many times. Antigen unknown. Genomic DNA, the template, was used for profiling of the TCR beta VDJ and CDR3. MiXCR, applied by TCRdb to the reads, yields one record per CDR3 protein. This sample carries a few hundred thousand distinct CDR3 sequences, about 50% of them seen once, and the ten largest clones take approximately 1.3%. The sample originates from a study of CD8+CD57+ T cells in acquired aplastic anemia. Study-wide context: Yields of DNA that came from sorted CD4+ and CD8+ cells averaged roughly 3.2 ug.

Previously, flow cytometry had revealed CD8+CD57+ cell expansion in the patients chosen for sequencing. As a group, the patients uniformly had severe acquired aplastic anemia. The CDR3 sequence is 14 residues long. V lost 0 bases and J 1 base, leaving 3 bases between the germline ends. Per the germline V gene, CDR1 is SGHVS and CDR2 is FNYEAQ. Notes on the study in general: Overlap between patients and controls comprised about 30 CD8+ CDR3 sequences.

This receptor was obtained from a human donor with aplastic anemia. Sequences were obtained from sorted CD4+, CD8+, or CD8+CD57+ T cells (not recorded which) from PBMCs. V is TRBV7-6 and J is TRBJ2-2; D is ambiguous. CDR3 in amino acids: CASSLAENTGELFF. CDR3 nucleotide sequence: TGTGCCAGCAGCTTAGCGGAGAACACCGGGGAGCTGTTTTTT.